The present T cell receptor (beta chain) was sequenced within a study of a mutant IDH1 vaccine in newly diagnosed glioma (dated by TCRdb to 2020 to 2022). Regarding the research as a whole: Patients received eight vaccinations in weeks 1, 3, 5, 7, 11, 15, 19 and 23, corresponding to visits V03 through V10. Prior to enrollment, patients had been given standard therapy consisting of radiotherapy alone, temozolomide alone, or radiochemotherapy with temozolomide, with the combination given to most patients. Of the approximately 30 treated patients, about 62% were male and around 40% were female, and the mean age was approximately 39 years. Longitudinal TCRB deep sequencing was done for about two dozen treated patients, wherever samples were available for exploratory analyses. Vaccination started 4-6 weeks after radiotherapy alone, or was given together with temozolomide cycles in the groups whose treatment included chemotherapy. Peripheral blood was collected at six visits: V03 (baseline), V05, V07, V10, V12 and V13. What the authors observed across the whole study: Pseudoprogression seemed to be unrelated to changes in the top peripheral T cell clonotypes found by TCRB sequencing. Availability determined which PBMC samples were chosen for TCRB deep sequencing. The authors noted that analyses of patient blood samples could not be reproduced because of sample limitations. Vaccine-induced immune responses across multiple MHC alleles were detected in 93.3% of patients.

Library preparation used the immunoSEQ multiplex PCR assay. Rearranged TCR beta chain sequences were amplified with the hsTCRB Kit following the manufacturer's protocol. An Illumina MiSeq was used to sequence the TCRB libraries. Turning to the authors' computational methods: Demultiplexing, trimming and gene mapping were performed with the kit vendor's proprietary platform. This immuneACCESS table, as held by TCRdb, lists in-frame sequences with V and J called but not all clones. Of the missing ones, under half trace to an unresolved V gene in checked studies; the others have no known cause. V, J and clone size derive from that table, while D and trimming were established from the DNA sequence. The sample data list approximately 41,000 clones, and about four fifths of these were observed just once. The ten largest clones take up over 4.5% of the sample. CDR1 and CDR2 are read off the germline V gene (reference sequence) as LNHDA and SQIVND. The CDR3 contains 11 residues, cysteine and phenylalanine counted. Of all the DNA, just the CDR3 is kept, 33 bases in frame from base 1. V loses 9 bases of germline sequence and J loses 3 bases, and the interval between the two ends is 9 bases.

The label giving this sample's time point can be read as: week 23, last vaccination. Every vaccine dose consisted of 300 ug of a 20-mer mutant IDH1 peptide in Montanide, administered subcutaneously together with topical imiquimod. All donors had newly diagnosed IDH1-mutant astrocytomas of WHO grade 3 or 4 that showed loss of nuclear ATRX. The samples were drawn from NOA16, a multicentre, single-arm, open-label phase I trial in Germany that tested a mutant IDH1 peptide vaccine in humans for the first time. The DNeasy Blood and Tissue Kit was used to extract genomic DNA from EDTA blood for TCRB sequencing. A note on this clone: Its antigen is unknown. No per-base quality is available; no much larger clone lies one base away.

The sequence is built from TRBV19 and TRBJ2-7; confidence is insufficient to name the D gene. The sequences come from PBMCs, collected from a glioma patient whose treatment included an IDH1 peptide vaccine. This clonotype was sampled from a man in his forties with glioma. The DNA sequence follows: TGTGCCAGCAGGAGTGGCTACGAGCAGTACTTC. This yields the protein CASRSGYEQYF.